This is a list of T cell receptor beta chains from one sample in a study of CD8 T cells in Susac syndrome. Using its own MiXCR run on the immunoSEQ multiplex PCR reads, TCRdb lists one record per CDR3 protein. The table has around 130,000 distinct CDR3 sequences, approximately 94% seen once; the top ten hold about 0.13%. Specimen: CD4+ T cells from PBMCs. These receptor sequences come from a human donor with multiple sclerosis. Both conserved end residues are part of each CDR3. D genes are given only for firm matches. Rows may omit the clone size; those that give it use once, few, many or a size class.

V gene,J gene,clone size,D gene,CDR3 protein,CDR3 DNA
TRBV9,TRBJ2-5,NA,NA,CASSVGSVWETQYF,TGTGCCAGCAGCGTAGGAAGCGTGTGGGAGACCCAGTACTTC
TRBV27,TRBJ1-5,NA,NA,CASSLGQVPNQPQHF,TGTGCCAGCAGCCTAGGGCAGGTTCCCAATCAACCCCAGCATTTT
TRBV29-1,TRBJ1-2,NA,NA,CSVSVTNYGYTF,TGCAGCGTCAGTGTAACTAACTATGGCTACACCTTC
TRBV10-3,TRBJ1-1,NA,NA,CAISEHSGEAFF,TGTGCCATCAGTGAGCACTCGGGAGAAGCTTTCTTT
TRBV19,TRBJ1-1,NA,NA,CASLPGNGVNTEAFF,TGTGCCAGTCTACCCGGGAATGGGGTTAACACTGAAGCTTTCTTT
TRBV5-1,TRBJ2-7,NA,NA,CASSQSVGPDSEQYF,TGCGCCAGCAGCCAGAGTGTAGGCCCCGATTCCGAGCAGTACTTC
TRBV18,TRBJ2-3,NA,NA,CASSPPGHVADTQYF,TGTGCCAGCTCACCGCCGGGACACGTCGCAGATACGCAGTATTTT
TRBV5-4,TRBJ2-7,NA,NA,CASSLALDYEQYF,TGTGCCAGCAGCTTGGCTTTAGACTACGAGCAGTACTTC
TRBV12-3/TRBV12-4,TRBJ1-6,NA,TRBD1,CASSFLTGRNSPLHF,TGTGCCAGCAGTTTTTTGACAGGGCGAAATTCACCCCTCCACTTT
TRBV29-1,TRBJ1-3,once,TRBD1,CSVTGAPPGNTIYF,TGCAGCGTTACAGGGGCGCCCCCTGGAAACACCATATATTTT
TRBV5-1,TRBJ1-4,NA,TRBD1,CASSLEGGRLGEKLFF,TGCGCCAGCAGCTTGGAAGGGGGCCGGTTAGGTGAAAAACTGTTTTTT
TRBV6-2/TRBV6-3,TRBJ2-1,NA,NA,CASSSLNNEQFF,TGTGCCAGCAGTTCCCTAAACAATGAGCAGTTCTTC
TRBV30,TRBJ1-1,NA,NA,CARAGPTEAFF,TGTGCCCGGGCAGGGCCAACTGAAGCTTTCTTT
TRBV29-1,TRBJ2-1,NA,TRBD1,CSVGPTGASEQFF,TGCAGCGTTGGGCCAACAGGGGCGAGTGAGCAGTTCTTC
TRBV18,TRBJ2-7,NA,NA,CASSPRSSGPETYEQYF,TGTGCCAGCTCACCACGTTCATCGGGGCCCGAAACCTACGAGCAGTACTTC
TRBV2,TRBJ2-4,once,TRBD2,CASRRGAENIQYF,TGTGCCAGTCGGCGGGGGGCGGAAAACATTCAGTACTTC
TRBV28,TRBJ2-7,NA,NA,CAISGLYYEQYF,TGTGCCATCAGTGGACTCTACTACGAGCAGTACTTC
TRBV9,TRBJ1-1,NA,NA,CASSGPGQGIEAFF,TGTGCCAGCAGCGGGCCGGGGCAGGGCATTGAAGCTTTCTTT
TRBV7-3,TRBJ2-3,NA,NA,CASSLDGATDTQYF,TGTGCCAGCAGCCTCGACGGGGCCACAGATACGCAGTATTTT
TRBV12-3/TRBV12-4,TRBJ1-1,NA,NA,CASSRWDSRNTEAFF,TGTGCCAGCAGCCGATGGGACTCTAGGAACACTGAAGCTTTCTTT
TRBV6-2/TRBV6-3,TRBJ1-1,NA,NA,CASSYRLPGEAFF,TGTGCCAGCAGTTACCGCTTGCCGGGAGAAGCTTTCTTT
TRBV6-6,TRBJ1-1,NA,NA,CASTRTVRMNTEAFF,TGTGCCAGCACCCGGACAGTAAGAATGAACACTGAAGCTTTCTTT
TRBV11-2,TRBJ1-2,NA,NA,CASSPGPGPWGSGYTF,TGTGCCAGCAGCCCAGGACCGGGACCCTGGGGCTCTGGCTACACCTTC
TRBV5-6,TRBJ1-1,once,TRBD1,CASSPNQLTGGPEAFF,TGTGCCAGCAGCCCCAACCAATTGACAGGGGGCCCTGAAGCTTTCTTT
TRBV29-1,TRBJ2-6,NA,TRBD1,CSISQGAGANVLTF,TGCAGCATTTCCCAGGGGGCCGGGGCCAACGTCCTGACTTTC
TRBV3-1,TRBJ1-5,NA,NA,CASSQDRNQPQHF,TGTGCCAGCAGCCAAGATAGAAATCAGCCCCAGCATTTT
TRBV6-1,TRBJ2-3,NA,NA,CASSPRSLPPTDTQYF,TGTGCCAGCAGTCCCCGGAGCTTACCGCCCACAGATACGCAGTATTTT
TRBV7-6,TRBJ1-5,NA,TRBD1,CASSFGQANQPQHF,TGTGCCAGCAGCTTCGGACAGGCCAATCAGCCCCAGCATTTT
TRBV6-6,TRBJ2-7,NA,TRBD1,CASSQDRGFLTYEQYF,TGTGCCAGCAGTCAGGACAGGGGGTTCCTGACCTACGAGCAGTACTTC
TRBV27,TRBJ1-2,NA,TRBD1,CASSPQGAKGYTF,TGTGCCAGCAGTCCCCAGGGGGCTAAGGGCTACACCTTC
TRBV7-9,TRBJ1-1,NA,NA,CASSPDLWPEAFF,TGTGCCAGCAGCCCTGACCTTTGGCCTGAAGCTTTCTTT
TRBV12-3/TRBV12-4,TRBJ2-7,NA,NA,CASSPRQGAQQYF,TGTGCCAGCAGCCCGAGGCAGGGTGCACAGCAGTACTTC
TRBV10-3,TRBJ1-2,NA,NA,CAMGVGDGYTF,TGTGCCATGGGGGTGGGAGATGGCTACACCTTC
TRBV5-1,TRBJ2-2,once,TRBD2,CASSSLAGVPGELFF,TGCGCCAGCAGTTCATTGGCGGGAGTACCCGGGGAGCTGTTTTTT
TRBV13,TRBJ1-6,NA,NA,CASSSDGNSPLHF,TGTGCCAGCAGCTCCGACGGTAATTCACCCCTCCACTTT
TRBV2,TRBJ1-6,NA,NA,CASTSQGDSPLHF,TGTGCCAGCACGAGCCAGGGAGATTCACCCCTCCACTTT
TRBV2,TRBJ1-1,NA,NA,CASSGQMNTEAFF,TGTGCCAGCAGTGGACAGATGAACACTGAAGCTTTCTTT
TRBV25-1,TRBJ1-1,NA,NA,CASSEPRRNTEAFF,TGTGCCAGCAGTGAACCGAGGCGGAACACTGAAGCTTTCTTT
TRBV5-1,TRBJ2-4,once,NA,CASSLAGSQNIQYF,TGCGCCAGCAGCTTGGCGGGCTCGCAAAACATTCAGTACTTC
TRBV7-9,TRBJ1-2,NA,TRBD1,CASSALQGAEGYTF,TGTGCCAGCAGCGCCCTTCAGGGGGCGGAGGGCTACACCTTC
TRBV5-1,TRBJ1-1,NA,TRBD1,CASSANPPGGGTEAFF,TGCGCCAGCAGCGCAAACCCCCCAGGGGGTGGCACTGAAGCTTTCTTT
TRBV7-9,TRBJ2-1,NA,NA,CASSPPGDPFNEQFF,TGTGCCAGCAGCCCCCCTGGGGACCCCTTCAATGAGCAGTTCTTC
TRBV19,TRBJ1-1,NA,NA,CASSPHPTAGNTEAFF,TGTGCCAGTAGTCCACACCCTACCGCAGGGAACACTGAAGCTTTCTTT
TRBV7-9,TRBJ1-1,NA,NA,CASSSPGDGNTEAFF,TGTGCCAGCAGCTCCCCAGGGGACGGGAACACTGAAGCTTTCTTT
TRBV6-1,TRBJ2-7,NA,NA,CASSGFQGTTYEQYF,TGTGCCAGCAGTGGTTTCCAGGGAACTACGTACGAGCAGTACTTC